The clone carrying this T cell receptor (beta chain) was detected only a few times. Gene and germline names: mouse. The read falls 4 residues short of the CDR3 end, and the missing part is taken from the germline J gene. This sample stems from a study of CD8+ T cells in alopecia areata. Germline values: CDR1 FNHDT, CDR2 SITEND (reference sequence). This CDR3 comprises 13 residues. cDNA prepared by RNA extraction and subsequent reverse transcription served as the template for sequencing. The data were produced by immunoSEQ multiplex PCR, yet TCRdb's version contains in-frame clones alone and is incomplete. Singletons are absent from the sample, which has around 110,000 clones.

The V and J genes are TRBV19 and TRBJ2-5, with TRBD2 identical over 10 bases. Sequencing was done on a sample of lesional skin. This receptor was identified in a C3H/HeJ mouse with alopecia areata. The mice in this strain carry MHC haplotype H2-k. CDR3: CASRGLGKDTQYF. CDR3 DNA, as far as it was read: TGTGCCAGCAGGGGACTGGGGAAAGAC.